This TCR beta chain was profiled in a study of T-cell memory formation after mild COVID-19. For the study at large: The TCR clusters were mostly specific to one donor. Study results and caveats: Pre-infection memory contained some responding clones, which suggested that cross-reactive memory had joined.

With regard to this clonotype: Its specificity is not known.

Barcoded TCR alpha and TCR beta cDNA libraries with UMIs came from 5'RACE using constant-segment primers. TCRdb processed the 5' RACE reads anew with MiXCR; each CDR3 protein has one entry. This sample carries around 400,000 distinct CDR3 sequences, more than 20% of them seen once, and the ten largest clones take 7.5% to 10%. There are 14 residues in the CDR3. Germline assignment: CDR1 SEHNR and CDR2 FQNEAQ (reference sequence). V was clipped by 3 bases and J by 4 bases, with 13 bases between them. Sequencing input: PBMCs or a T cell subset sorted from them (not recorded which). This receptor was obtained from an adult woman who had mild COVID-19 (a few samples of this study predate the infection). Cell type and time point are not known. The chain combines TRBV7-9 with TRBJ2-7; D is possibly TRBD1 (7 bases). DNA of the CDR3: TGTGCCAGCAGCTTCAGGGGGGACGGATACGAGCAGTACTTC. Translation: CASSFRGDGYEQYF.